This T cell receptor (beta chain) was identified in a study of blood T cell repertoires in COVID-19. About the study: COVID-19 samples from acute and convalescent phases originated in the United States, Italy and Spain.

Original analysis: Estimates of nucleated cell counts were drawn from the amplification of reference gene primers. Profiling relied on immunoSEQ multiplex PCR, and the TCRdb table lists in-frame clones only, not all of them. That table gives V, J and clone size, and the DNA gave D and trimming. The table records roughly 73,000 clones, around 78% of them present only once. This CDR3 spans 16 amino acids. V was pared by 1 base and J by 6 bases, with 6 bases of the junction left unmatched. CDR1 is MGHRA and CDR2 is YSYEKL in the germline V gene. The rearrangement uses TRBV4-1 and TRBJ1-2; TRBD1 aligns across 12 bases. This TCR was recovered from a human donor in a cohort sampled during active COVID-19. Specimen: peripheral blood. The CDR3 spells CASSQVPGQGADGYTF. The CDR3 DNA follows: TGCGCCAGCAGCCAAGTTCCGGGACAGGGGGCGGATGGCTACACCTTC.